This passage covers 5 T cell receptor beta chains from one sample sequenced in a study of tumor-infiltrating lymphocytes in primary liver carcinoma. Synthesis of TCR beta cDNA was carried out from about 500 ng total RNA with a constant-region primer. Three rounds of nested multiplex PCR with slightly modified ARM-PCR produced TCR beta libraries. Rounds one and two of PCR, each of about 10 cycles, were primed with TRBV1-TRBV30 forward primers and a C-beta reverse primer. MiXCR, applied by TCRdb to the multiplex PCR reads, yields one record per CDR3 protein. This sample has about 99,000 distinct CDR3 sequences, with 55% to 75% found just once. It was from roughly 20-30 mg of unsorted bulk tissue that RNA and DNA were co-extracted. The sample was liver tumor tissue from sampling region 5. The sample's subset: tumor region T5, tumor centre. The receptors originated from a woman aged 60-75 years with primary liver carcinoma and hepatitis B virus infection.

This clonotype occurred once. Here the CDR3 omits its conserved ending phenylalanine or tryptophan, so a read error is the likely source. This chain connects TRBV11-1 to TRBJ2-7; maybe TRBD1 (6 bases). CDR3 length equals 14 residues. V was trimmed by 2 bases and J by 0 bases, leaving 8 bases between them. Germline-derived CDR1 and CDR2 are SGHAT and FQDESV (reference sequence). Here the CDR3 reads CASSLRGTSYEQYL. The DNA for the CDR3 is TGTGCCAGCAGCTTAAGGGGGACCTCCTACGAGCAGTACTTA.

In this sample, this clonotype turned up many times. V is TRBV28 and J is TRBJ2-7; no definite D call. The CDR3 is 14 amino acids. Germline-derived CDR1 and CDR2 are MDHEN and SYDVKM. V lost 6 bases to trimming and J lost 2 bases, with 14 bases between them. The CDR3 DNA follows: TGTGCCAGCAGACAATCGGCCCGCACCTACGAGCAGTACTTC. Residues: CASRQSARTYEQYF.

This clonotype was counted ten times or more. The gene calls are TRBV4-2 and TRBJ1-1; D is possibly TRBD1 (6 bases). CDR1 is LGHNA and CDR2 is YNFKEQ in the germline V gene. This CDR3 region has 16 residues. V was clipped by 1 base and J by 0 bases, with 12 bases between them. The CDR3 loop reads CASSQGGQGMNTEAFF. The CDR3 bases are TGTGCCAGCAGCCAAGGGGGGCAGGGGATGAACACTGAAGCTTTCTTT.

About this clonotype: Just one base apart from a much larger clone, this may be a read error. The V gene is TRBV10-3, the J gene TRBJ2-3, with 14 nucleotides matching TRBD2. Germline V lookup: CDR1 ENHRY, CDR2 SYGVKD. J was trimmed by 6 bases and V by 6 bases; bases with no gene match: 5. CDR3 length: 15 amino acids. The CDR3 is CAIRTSGRAWDTQYF. The CDR3 coding sequence is TGTGCCATCAGGACTAGCGGGAGGGCCTGGGATACGCAGTATTTT.

As to this clonotype: The junction departs from the called germline gene at one end, perhaps through a read error. The chain employs TRBV5-6 and TRBJ2-7; D not certain. Germline V gene lookup returns CDR1 SGHDT and CDR2 YYEEEE. The CDR3 consists of 17 residues. CDR3 nucleotides: TGTGCCGGCAGCTCGGATTTGGGCGGAGCCCACTCCTACGAACAGTACTTC. It yields the protein CAGSSDLGGAHSYEQYF.